This is a list of T cell receptor beta chains from one sample in a study of T cell responses to AZD1222 COVID-19 vaccine. Clones were sequenced by immunoSEQ multiplex PCR, and TCRdb holds only the in-frame ones, with some missing. The sample holds approximately 68,000 clones, about 91% seen once. Source: peripheral blood, taken on day 0 of AZD1222 vaccination. The origin of the receptors is an adult in good health. Each CDR3 is given with its conserved first and last residue. Each record gives: CDR3 DNA, CDR3 protein, D gene, V gene, J gene, clone size. A D gene is named only where the DNA matches it firmly. Clone size is not always given. Where it is, it says once, few, many or a class for expanded clones.

CDR3nt: TGTGCCAGCCGTACTACCGGGACAGTATACAATGAGCAGTTCTTC
CDR3aa: CASRTTGTVYNEQFF
d_gene: TRBD1
v_gene: TRBV2
j_gene: TRBJ2-1
abundance: .

CDR3nt: TGTGCCAGCAGCTCAACTTTCTCCTATAATTCACCCCTCCACTTT
CDR3aa: CASSSTFSYNSPLHF
d_gene: .
v_gene: TRBV7-9
j_gene: TRBJ1-6
abundance: .

CDR3nt: TGCGCCAGCAGCCCGATCGGGACTGGGGTCTCCGAGCAGTACTTC
CDR3aa: CASSPIGTGVSEQYF
d_gene: .
v_gene: TRBV5-1
j_gene: TRBJ2-7
abundance: .

CDR3nt: TGTGCCAGCAGTTACACTGGCGGGGGCCGCACAGATACGCAGTATTTT
CDR3aa: CASSYTGGGRTDTQYF
d_gene: .
v_gene: TRBV7-8
j_gene: TRBJ2-3
abundance: .

CDR3nt: TGTGCCAGCAACAACCGAGACGGTGAAGCTTTCTTT
CDR3aa: CASNNRDGEAFF
d_gene: .
v_gene: TRBV6-6
j_gene: TRBJ1-1
abundance: .

CDR3nt: TGTGCCAGCAGTTACTCCCGGGTGGACACTGAAGTTTTCTTT
CDR3aa: CASSYSRVDTEVFF
d_gene: .
v_gene: TRBV6-2/TRBV6-3
j_gene: TRBJ1-1
abundance: .

CDR3nt: TGTGCCAGCAGCGTAGCCCGGAGCGGGCAGGGAAACTGTGGCTACACCTTC
CDR3aa: CASSVARSGQGNCGYTF
d_gene: .
v_gene: TRBV9
j_gene: TRBJ1-2
abundance: .

CDR3nt: TGTGCCAGCTCTCGGGACTTCAGTAGTGGAAACACCATATATTTT
CDR3aa: CASSRDFSSGNTIYF
d_gene: .
v_gene: TRBV18
j_gene: TRBJ1-3
abundance: .

CDR3nt: TGTGCCAGCAGCCAGGCCTCTATGGCCACCGGGGAGCTGTTTTTT
CDR3aa: CASSQASMATGELFF
d_gene: .
v_gene: TRBV3-1/TRBV3-2
j_gene: TRBJ2-2
abundance: .

CDR3nt: TGTGCCAGCAGTTTACTGGAGTCTAGAAGCAATCAGCCCCAGCATTTT
CDR3aa: CASSLLESRSNQPQHF
d_gene: .
v_gene: TRBV28
j_gene: TRBJ1-5
abundance: .

CDR3nt: TGTGCCAGCACACGAGGGAACCTCATGGGTCAGCCCCAGCATTTT
CDR3aa: CASTRGNLMGQPQHF
d_gene: .
v_gene: TRBV6-5
j_gene: TRBJ1-5
abundance: .

CDR3nt: TGTGCCAGCAGCTCCCCATTCCGGGACAGAAGCTACGAGCAGTACTTC
CDR3aa: CASSSPFRDRSYEQYF
d_gene: TRBD1
v_gene: TRBV7-8
j_gene: TRBJ2-7
abundance: few